The 16 T cell receptor beta chains below were found in one sample sequenced in a study of blood T cell repertoires in COVID-19. Assay used: immunoSEQ multiplex PCR; TCRdb lists only in-frame clones, some missing. Of some 460,000 clones in the sample, more than 85% are singletons; the top ten hold around 4.4%. The specimen was peripheral blood. These receptors were obtained from a woman under 40 with acute or convalescent COVID-19.

The chain recombines TRBV19 with TRBJ1-2; 8 bases line up with TRBD1. Germline V gene sequence: CDR1 LNHDA, CDR2 SQIVND (reference sequence). V lost 5 bases and J lost 4; bases outside the gene matches: 15. The CDR3 runs 17 residues. DNA for the CDR3: TGTGCCAGTAGTCTACGGGACAGGCTGTATTCGAGCTATGGCTACACCTTC. This gives the protein CASSLRDRLYSSYGYTF.

V is TRBV18 and J is TRBJ2-5; possible D gene TRBD2, 6 bases. Trimming pared 0 bases from V and 2 bases from J, leaving 10 bases between. Germline V gives CDR1 KGHSH, CDR2 LQKENI. CDR3 size: 15 residues. CDR3 coding DNA: TGTGCCAGCTCACCACCGGGTAGCGGACAAGAGACCCAGTACTTC. Residues: CASSPPGSGQETQYF.

V is TRBV28 and J is TRBJ2-1, with 10 bases that match TRBD1. The CDR3 has 17 amino acids. The germline V gene has CDR1 MDHEN and CDR2 SYDVKM. V lost 4 bases, J lost 6 bases, and 12 bases stayed unmatched. CDR3 bases: TGTGCCAGCAGTTCAAGAAGGGGGACAGGGGCCCCCAATGAGCAGTTCTTC. This sequence encodes CASSSRRGTGAPNEQFF.

The sample holds many counts of this clone. The V gene is TRBV4-1, the J gene TRBJ1-6; TRBD1 aligns across 8 bases. CDR3 length equals 16 residues. Per the germline V gene, CDR1 is MGHRA and CDR2 is YSYEKL. The V and J ends lost 0 bases and 10 bases, in that order; junction bases with no gene match: 8. The CDR3: CASSQEGRTGRSPLHF. The CDR3 DNA reads as TGCGCCAGCAGCCAAGAGGGAAGGACAGGGCGGTCACCCCTCCACTTT.

The chain combines TRBV7-9 with TRBJ1-6; D may be TRBD1 (5 bases). V lost 5 bases and J lost 7, with 6 bases in between. Germline CDR1 reads SEHNR; CDR2 reads FQNEAQ (reference sequence). CDR3 length: 12 residues. For the CDR3, the DNA is TGTGCCAGCAGCCGACAGAATTCACCCCTCCACTTT. Its protein product is CASSRQNSPLHF.

V gene TRBV6-5 combines with J gene TRBJ1-6; 8 bases agree with TRBD1. CDR3 length: 14 amino acids. The germline V gene encodes CDR1 MNHEY and CDR2 SVGAGI. Germline trimming cut 7 bases from V and 8 bases from J; bases unmatched to any gene: 7. CDR3 loop: CASNHGQGYSPLHF. In DNA, the CDR3 is TGTGCCAGCAATCATGGACAGGGTTATTCACCCCTCCACTTT.

The rearrangement links TRBV14 to TRBJ2-3, with D maybe TRBD1 (6 bases). The germline V gene has CDR1 SGHDN and CDR2 FVKESK. Trimming pared 5 bases from V and 5 bases from J, leaving 20 bases between. The length of the CDR3 is 16 residues. Written as DNA, the CDR3 is TGTGCCAGCAGCTACGTCCCGGGACAATTTGTAGATACGCAGTATTTT. It translates to CASSYVPGQFVDTQYF.

The V and J genes are TRBV6-2 or TRBV6-3 and TRBJ2-5; D gene ambiguous. Trimming took 0 bases from V and 5 from J, leaving 7 bases between them. Germline V gene data show CDR1 as MNHEY and CDR2 as SVGEGT. The CDR3 covers 13 residues. The CDR3 here is CASSYSYYETQYF. For the CDR3, the DNA is TGTGCCAGCAGTTACTCGTATTATGAGACCCAGTACTTC.

The chain uses TRBV7-2 and TRBJ1-1, with 7 bases matching TRBD1. The ends lost 4 bases at V and 10 bases at J; junction bases unmatched: 9. This CDR3 region has 13 residues. CDR1 and CDR2 from the germline V gene are SGHTA and FQGNSA. This CDR3 is CASSSRDPGGAFF. The CDR3 DNA reads TGTGCCAGCAGCTCCCGAGATCCAGGGGGAGCTTTCTTT.

CDR3 coding DNA: TGTGCCAGCAGTTACTCCGGCGATAGACGGGGTGAGCAGTTCTTC. Protein product: CASSYSGDRRGEQFF. The rearrangement joins TRBV6-5 to TRBJ2-1; a weak D match, TRBD2 (5 bases). The CDR3 loop spans 15 amino acids. CDR1 MNHEY and CDR2 SVGAGI come from the germline V gene. Trimming pared 0 bases from V and 9 bases from J, leaving 15 bases between.

The chain uses TRBV28 and TRBJ2-7; possibly TRBD1 for D (5 bases). The CDR3 is 15 amino acids. V gave up 5 bases and J gave up 1 base, with 15 bases separating them. CDR1 is MDHEN, CDR2 SYDVKM, per germline. CDR3 sequence: CASSPTRDLSYEQYF. The CDR3 coding sequence is TGTGCCAGCAGTCCTACCAGGGATCTTTCCTACGAGCAGTACTTC.

This rearrangement joins TRBV4-1 to TRBJ1-2; D unresolved. CDR3 length: 17 residues. V lost 0 bases, J lost 4 bases, and 18 bases lay in between. Germline V gives CDR1 MGHRA, CDR2 YSYEKL. DNA for the CDR3: TGCGCCAGCAGCCAAGATTGGAGCAAAGGTAATTCCTATGGCTACACCTTC. It translates to CASSQDWSKGNSYGYTF.

V is TRBV10-3 and J is TRBJ1-1; TRBD1 might be the D (6 bases). Trimming cost V 7 bases and J 4 bases, with 13 bases left between them. The CDR3 length is 13 residues. Germline lookup yields CDR1 ENHRY and CDR2 SYGVKD. The CDR3 sequence is CAITRDKGTEAFF. In DNA, the CDR3 is TGTGCCATCACCCGGGACAAGGGCACTGAAGCTTTCTTT.

V and J are TRBV2 and TRBJ2-5, with 7 bases matching TRBD2. V trimming: 4 bases; J trimming: 5 bases; junction bases outside the gene matches: 4. Per the germline V gene, CDR1 is SNHLY and CDR2 is FYNNEI. The CDR3 is 13 residues long. CDR3 nucleotides: TGTGCCAGCAGTGCGGCTAGCGGTGAGACCCAGTACTTC. As protein: CASSAASGETQYF.

The rearrangement joins TRBV27 to TRBJ2-7, with 10 bases identical to TRBD1. J gave up 4 bases and V 5 bases, and 8 bases lay outside the gene matches. This CDR3 is built from 15 residues. Germline CDR1 MNHEY, CDR2 SMNVEV (reference sequence). The DNA of the CDR3 is TGTGCCAGCAGTCGCCGGGACAGGGGAGGGTACGAGCAGTACTTC. This gives the protein CASSRRDRGGYEQYF.

CDR3 sequence: CASSDQGADTQYF. CDR3 nucleotide sequence: TGCGCCAGCAGCGACCAGGGTGCAGATACGCAGTATTTT. The chain carries TRBV5-1 and TRBJ2-3; weak D call: TRBD1 (5 bases). CDR1 SGHRS and CDR2 YFSETQ come from the germline V gene. V shed 4 bases and J shed 4 bases, with 10 bases lying between them. This CDR3 contains 13 residues.